The clone carrying this TCR beta chain was picked up one time. In the original processing: Quantification of nucleated cells was approximated via reference gene primer amplification. Clones were sequenced by immunoSEQ multiplex PCR, and TCRdb holds only the in-frame ones, with some missing. V and J calls plus clone size are reproduced from that table; the DNA served to infer D and trimming. The repertoire consists of roughly 180,000 clones, with around 85% occurring once and the leading ten covering approximately 5.1%. The data were obtained in a study of blood T cell repertoires in COVID-19. Study at large: The United States, Italy and Spain supplied acute and convalescent COVID-19 samples.

CDR1 is SNHLY, CDR2 FYNNEI, per germline. CDR3 size: 16 residues. The V gene end was trimmed by 3 bases and the J gene end by 4 bases; junction bases not matched to a gene: 5. Material: PBMCs or T cells enriched from blood (not recorded which). This sequence originates from a woman aged 40 to 55 with acute COVID-19. The rearrangement uses TRBV2 and TRBJ2-1; 11 nucleotides align to TRBD2. As DNA, the CDR3 is TGTGCCAGCAGTGATCTAGCGGGAGGACCTTACAATGAGCAGTTCTTC. Translating gives CASSDLAGGPYNEQFF.